These T cell receptor beta chains were read from a single sample in a study of graft-versus-host responses after intestinal transplantation. Produced via immunoSEQ multiplex PCR; TCRdb's table is partial and in-frame only. There are about 21,000 clones in the sample; around 92% occur only once, and around two fifths lies in the top ten. This specimen was PBMCs, taken roughly 270 days after intestinal transplant. All receptors derive from a human patient who received an intestinal transplant, so some T cells may come from the graft donor. CDR3s include the opening cysteine and the closing phenylalanine or tryptophan. A D gene is named only where the DNA matches it firmly. Size is omitted from some rows. Given values are once, few, many or a class for expanded clones.

v_call,clone_size,d_call,j_call,cdr3_aa,cdr3_nt
TRBV10-2,NA,NA,TRBJ1-1,CASSEETSYTEAFF,TGCGCCAGCAGTGAAGAGACGTCTTACACTGAAGCTTTCTTT
TRBV19,NA,NA,TRBJ2-7,CASSIGSGSGEQYF,TGTGCCAGTAGTATAGGGTCAGGGTCCGGCGAGCAGTACTTC
TRBV5-1,NA,TRBD1,TRBJ2-5,CASSLAGQPQETQYF,TGCGCCAGCAGCTTGGCGGGACAGCCCCAAGAGACCCAGTACTTC
TRBV10-2,NA,TRBD2,TRBJ2-2,CASMGTSGRGGELFF,TGCGCCAGCATGGGGACTAGCGGGAGAGGCGGGGAGCTGTTTTTT
TRBV5-4,NA,NA,TRBJ1-2,CASSLGPLYTF,TGTGCCAGCAGCTTAGGACCGCTCTACACCTTC
TRBV6-5,NA,NA,TRBJ1-1,CASLFPGIEAFF,TGTGCCAGCCTATTCCCGGGAATCGAAGCTTTCTTT
TRBV29-1,NA,NA,TRBJ1-1,CSVEDLVPNTEAFF,TGCAGCGTTGAAGATCTCGTACCCAACACTGAAGCTTTCTTT
TRBV5-6,NA,TRBD1,TRBJ1-2,CASSPGTGHYGYTF,TGTGCCAGCAGCCCCGGGACAGGGCACTATGGCTACACCTTC
TRBV7-9,NA,NA,TRBJ2-7,CASSLDGPAYEQYF,TGTGCCAGCAGCTTAGACGGCCCGGCCTACGAGCAGTACTTC
TRBV29-1,NA,TRBD1,TRBJ2-6,CSARDRGLLGANVLTF,TGCAGCGCCAGAGACAGGGGCCTACTCGGGGCCAACGTCCTGACTTTC
TRBV5-1,NA,TRBD2,TRBJ2-3,CASSLGGVAGTDTQYF,TGCGCCAGCAGCTTGGGTGGGGTAGCGGGTACAGATACGCAGTATTTT
TRBV30,few,NA,TRBJ2-5,CAWSVRGRVGETQYF,TGTGCCTGGAGTGTACGGGGCAGGGTGGGAGAGACCCAGTACTTC
TRBV5-1,NA,NA,TRBJ1-6,CASSLGVGQRSPLHF,TGCGCCAGCAGCTTGGGGGTTGGCCAGAGATCACCCCTCCACTTT
TRBV2,NA,TRBD2,TRBJ2-5,CAGPGTREETQYF,TGTGCCGGACCCGGGACTAGAGAGGAGACCCAGTACTTC
TRBV28,NA,TRBD2,TRBJ2-7,CASSLLLTSGGSYEQYF,TGTGCCAGCTCCCTCCTACTCACTAGCGGGGGCTCCTACGAGCAGTACTTC
TRBV30,few,NA,TRBJ1-1,CAWTPTRPSEAFF,TGTGCCTGGACCCCTACCCGTCCGTCTGAAGCTTTCTTT
TRBV4-2,NA,NA,TRBJ2-7,CASSPSSYEQYF,TGTGCCAGCAGCCCCTCCTCCTACGAGCAGTACTTC
TRBV4-1,NA,TRBD2,TRBJ2-5,CASSQGLAVKETQYF,TGCGCCAGCAGCCAAGGACTAGCGGTTAAAGAGACCCAGTACTTC
TRBV9,NA,TRBD1,TRBJ2-7,CASSVGTGGHEQYF,TGTGCCAGCAGCGTTGGGACAGGGGGCCACGAGCAGTACTTC
TRBV11-2,NA,NA,TRBJ1-5,CASSLGFNQPQHF,TGTGCCAGCAGCCTCGGATTCAATCAGCCCCAGCATTTT
TRBV6-1,NA,TRBD2,TRBJ2-1,CATKDVQAGFHEQFF,TGTGCCACTAAGGACGTCCAAGCGGGGTTCCATGAGCAGTTCTTC
TRBV28,NA,NA,TRBJ1-3,CASSPGRQTARSGNTIYF,TGTGCCAGCAGTCCCGGAAGGCAAACCGCGCGATCCGGAAACACCATATATTTT